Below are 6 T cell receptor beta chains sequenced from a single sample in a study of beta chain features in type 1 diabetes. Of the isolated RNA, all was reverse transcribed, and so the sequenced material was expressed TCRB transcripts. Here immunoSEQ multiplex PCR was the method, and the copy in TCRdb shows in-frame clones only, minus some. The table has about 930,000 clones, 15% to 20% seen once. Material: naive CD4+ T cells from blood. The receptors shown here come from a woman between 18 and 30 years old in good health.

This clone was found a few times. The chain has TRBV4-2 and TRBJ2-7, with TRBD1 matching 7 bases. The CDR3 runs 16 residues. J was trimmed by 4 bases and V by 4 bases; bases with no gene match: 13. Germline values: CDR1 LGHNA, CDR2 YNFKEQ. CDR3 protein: CASSRTIETGRYEQYF. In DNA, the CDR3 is TGTGCCAGCAGCCGAACAATCGAGACAGGGCGGTACGAGCAGTACTTC.

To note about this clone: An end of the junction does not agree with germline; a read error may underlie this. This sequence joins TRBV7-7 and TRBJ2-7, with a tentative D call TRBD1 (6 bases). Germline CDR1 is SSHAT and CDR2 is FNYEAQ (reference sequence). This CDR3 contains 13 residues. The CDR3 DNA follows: TGTGCTAGCAGCTTAGACAGGTCCTACGAGCAGTACTTC. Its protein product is CASSLDRSYEQYF.

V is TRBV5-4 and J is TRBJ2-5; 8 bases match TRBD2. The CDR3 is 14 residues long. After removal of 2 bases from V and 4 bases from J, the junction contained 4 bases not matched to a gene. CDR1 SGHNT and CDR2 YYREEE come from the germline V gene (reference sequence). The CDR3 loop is CASSFRGGPETQYF. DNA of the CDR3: TGTGCCAGCAGCTTTCGGGGGGGCCCAGAGACCCAGTACTTC.

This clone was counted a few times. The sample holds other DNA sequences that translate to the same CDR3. The CDR3 is CASSLTSGRYNEQFF. DNA for the CDR3: TGTGCCAGCAGCCTGACTAGCGGGAGATACAATGAGCAGTTCTTC. The V and J genes are TRBV7-2 and TRBJ2-1, with TRBD2 identical over 12 bases. In germline, CDR1 is SGHTA, CDR2 FQGNSA. J lost 4 bases, V lost 5 bases, and 3 bases had no gene match. This CDR3 contains 15 residues.

The CDR3 region is CSVDGDSGRYNEQFF. The CDR3 DNA reads TGCAGCGTTGATGGGGATAGCGGCCGGTACAATGAGCAGTTCTTC. The V call is TRBV29-1, the J call TRBJ2-1, with a tentative D call TRBD2 (6 bases). This CDR3 has 15 residues. V gave up 3 bases and J gave up 4 bases, with 16 bases separating them. Per the germline V gene, CDR1 is SQVTM and CDR2 is ANQGSEA.

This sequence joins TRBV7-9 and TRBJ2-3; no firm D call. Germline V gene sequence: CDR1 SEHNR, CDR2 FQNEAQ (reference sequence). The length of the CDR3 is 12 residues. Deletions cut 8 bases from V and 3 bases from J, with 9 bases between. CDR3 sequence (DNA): TGTGCCAGCGGTCCGCGTACAGATACGCAGTATTTT. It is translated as CASGPRTDTQYF. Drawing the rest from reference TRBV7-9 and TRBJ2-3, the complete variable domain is DTGVSQNPRHKITKRGQNVTFRCDPISEHNRLYWYRQTLGQGPEFLTYFQNEAQLEKSRLLSDRFSAERPKGSFSTLEIQRTEQGDSAMYLCASGPRTDTQYFGPGTRLTVL.